The source of this TCR beta chain is a study of blood T cell repertoires in COVID-19. Overall study context: Acute-phase and convalescent COVID-19 samples originated in the United States, Italy and Spain. PBMCs, B-cell-depleted T cells, or T cells provided the cDNA or gDNA that made up the material.

Original methodology: Reference gene primer amplification gave nucleated cell count estimates. Sequenced by immunoSEQ multiplex PCR; TCRdb stores in-frame clones only, minus some. V, J and clone size reflect that table, while D and trimming were determined from the DNA. The data contain 180,000 or so clones, around four fifths of them seen just once; the ten biggest clones take up roughly 15%. V dropped 0 bases and J dropped 0 bases, with 11 bases sitting between them. CDR1 is SGHAT, CDR2 FQNNGV, per germline. The CDR3 consists of 16 residues. In Seattle, patients joined the study during active infection and were tracked longitudinally.

The sample consisted of peripheral blood. This chain connects TRBV11-2 to TRBJ1-2, with D possibly matching TRBD1 (6 bases). The sequence was collected from a woman aged 70-85 years with COVID-19, enrolled during active disease. CDR3 residues: CASSLELSGANYGYTF. CDR3 nucleotide sequence: TGTGCCAGCAGCTTAGAGTTATCAGGGGCTAACTATGGCTACACCTTC.